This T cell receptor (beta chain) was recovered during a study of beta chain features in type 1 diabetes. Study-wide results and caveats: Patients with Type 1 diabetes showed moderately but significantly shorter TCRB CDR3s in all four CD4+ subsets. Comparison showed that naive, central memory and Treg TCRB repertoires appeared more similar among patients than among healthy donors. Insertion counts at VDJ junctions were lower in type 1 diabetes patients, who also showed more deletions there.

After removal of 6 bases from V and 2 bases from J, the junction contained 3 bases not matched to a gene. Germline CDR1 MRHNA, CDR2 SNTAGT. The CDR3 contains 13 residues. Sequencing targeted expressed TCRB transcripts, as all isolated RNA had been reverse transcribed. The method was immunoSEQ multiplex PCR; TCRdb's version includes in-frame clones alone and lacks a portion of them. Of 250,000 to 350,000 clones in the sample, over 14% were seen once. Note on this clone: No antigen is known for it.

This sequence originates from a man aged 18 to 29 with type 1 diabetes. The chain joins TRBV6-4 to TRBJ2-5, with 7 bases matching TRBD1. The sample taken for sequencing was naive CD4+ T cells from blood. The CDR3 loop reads CASRSTGQETQYF. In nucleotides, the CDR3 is TGTGCCAGCAGGTCGACAGGGCAAGAGACCCAGTACTTC.